The 24 T cell receptor beta chains below come from one sample, sequenced in a study of T-cell memory formation after mild COVID-19. TCRdb reprocessed the 5' RACE reads via MiXCR and lists one record per CDR3 protein. This sample carries 500,000 to 550,000 distinct CDR3 sequences, 20% of them seen once, and the ten largest clones take around 12%. The specimen sequenced was PBMCs or a T cell subset sorted from them (not recorded which). The receptors here all came from an adult woman who had mild COVID-19 (a few samples of this study predate the infection). Cell type and time point are not known.

The chain combines TRBV29-1 with TRBJ2-3, with D perhaps assigned TRBD1 or TRBD2 (6 bases each). The ends were cut back, 3 bases at V and 5 bases at J, with 18 bases in the middle. The CDR3 length is 15 residues. Germline CDR1 reads SQVTM; CDR2 reads ANQGSEA. CDR3 nucleotides: TGCAGCGTTGATTCCGGAGGGGGGAAGAAAGATACGCAGTATTTT. Amino acid sequence: CSVDSGGGKKDTQYF.

The genes are TRBV4-1 and TRBJ2-1; possibly TRBD2 for D (6 bases). V was cut by 0 bases and J by 10 bases, with 16 bases left in between. From germline, CDR1 is MGHRA and CDR2 YSYEKL. The length of the CDR3 is 15 residues. The CDR3: CASSQEWDSLGEQFF. CDR3 coding DNA: TGCGCCAGCAGCCAAGAATGGGACTCCTTGGGGGAGCAGTTCTTC.

The V call is TRBV7-8, the J call TRBJ2-2, with 11 nucleotides matching TRBD1. CDR1 and CDR2 from the germline V gene are SGHVS and FQNEAQ. The CDR3 contains 16 residues. The V segment lost 6 bases and the J segment 2 bases; nucleotides outside the gene matches: 5. CDR3 in amino acids: CASRGGQGANTGELFF. The CDR3 nucleotides read TGTGCCAGCAGGGGAGGACAGGGGGCAAACACCGGGGAGCTGTTTTTT. The full variable domain, with the rest looked up from reference TRBV7-8 and TRBJ2-2, is GAGVSQSPRYKVAKRGQDVALRCDPISGHVSLFWYQQALGQGPEFLTYFQNEAQLDKSGLPSDRFFAERPEGSVSTLKIQRTQQEDSAVYLCASRGGQGANTGELFFGEGSRLTVL.

The rearrangement links TRBV7-8 to TRBJ2-4, with 12 positions matching TRBD2. V lost 3 bases to trimming and J lost 0 bases; unmatched junction nucleotides: 3. The germline gives CDR1 SGHVS, CDR2 FQNEAQ. This CDR3 spans 17 amino acids. This CDR3 is CASSFVLAGGAKNIQYF. CDR3 nucleotides: TGTGCCAGCAGCTTCGTACTAGCGGGGGGAGCCAAAAACATTCAGTACTTC.

V usage is TRBV2 and J usage is TRBJ2-2; D perhaps matches TRBD1 (5 bases). The CDR3 totals 14 residues. Germline CDR1 SNHLY, CDR2 FYNNEI. Trimming removed 7 bases at V and 1 base at J, with 10 bases between. The DNA for the CDR3 is TGTGCCAGCAAAGACAGTATGAACACCGGGGAGCTGTTTTTT. Its protein product is CASKDSMNTGELFF.

This clonotype was counted between two and nine times. The genes are TRBV5-5 and TRBJ2-1, with a possible D match to TRBD1 (6 bases). The V end lost 4 bases, the J end lost 8 bases, and 10 bases lay between the germline ends. Germline CDR1 is SGHKS and CDR2 is YYEKEE (reference sequence). The CDR3 contains 12 residues. The CDR3 nucleotides read TGTGCCAGCAGCAGGACAGTGCATGAGCAGTTCTTC. Its protein is CASSRTVHEQFF.

CDR3 bases: TGTGCCAGCAGTGACAGGCCAACCTACGAGCAGTACTTC. Protein: CASSDRPTYEQYF. V is TRBV2 and J is TRBJ2-7; D is ambiguous. Trimming removed 3 bases at V and 2 bases at J, with 8 bases between. Germline loops: CDR1 SNHLY, CDR2 FYNNEI. The CDR3 runs to 13 residues. Filled out from reference TRBV2 and TRBJ2-7, the complete variable domain reads EPEVTQTPSHQVTQMGQEVILRCVPISNHLYFYWYRQILGQKVEFLVSFYNNEISEKSEIFDDQFSVERPDGSNFTLKIRSTKLEDSAMYFCASSDRPTYEQYFGPGTRLTVT.

The genes are TRBV7-6 and TRBJ2-3; 9 nucleotides agree with TRBD2. The V and J ends lost 6 bases and 8 bases, in that order; junction bases with no gene match: 15. From germline, CDR1 is SGHVS and CDR2 FNYEAQ. The CDR3 is made up of 16 amino acids. CDR3 in amino acids: CASRSGRGGNPATQYF. CDR3 nucleotide sequence: TGTGCCAGCAGGTCGGGGCGGGGGGGCAATCCGGCTACGCAGTATTTT. Complete variable domain (other parts from reference TRBV7-6 and TRBJ2-3): GAGVSQSPRYKVTKRGQDVALRCDPISGHVSLYWYRQALGQGPEFLTYFNYEAQQDKSGLPNDRFSAERPEGSISTLTIQRTEQRDSAMYRCASRSGRGGNPATQYFGPGTRLTVL.

The chain uses TRBV29-1 and TRBJ2-1, with 7 bases aligning to TRBD2. V lost 3 bases, J lost 9 bases, and 14 bases stayed unmatched. The CDR3 consists of 15 residues. Germline CDR1 and CDR2: SQVTM and ANQGSEA. The CDR3 region has the DNA TGCAGCGTTGAGGGAGGGGTTCCCCAACCGGGTGAGCAGTTCTTC. Protein: CSVEGGVPQPGEQFF.

The rearrangement links TRBV24-1 to TRBJ2-1; 8 bases agree with TRBD2. Germline assignment: CDR1 KGHDR and CDR2 SFDVKD. V dropped 3 bases and J dropped 4; count of bases not matched to a gene: 13. This CDR3 comprises 18 residues. CDR3 loop: CATSDAGIGGGFYNEQFF. The CDR3 nucleotides read TGTGCCACCAGTGATGCTGGGATTGGCGGGGGGTTTTACAATGAGCAGTTCTTC.

This clonotype has just a few counts. The chain links TRBV7-9 to TRBJ2-1; 8 bases align to TRBD2. The germline V gene has CDR1 SEHNR and CDR2 FQNEAQ (reference sequence). The ends lost 5 bases at V and 8 bases at J; junction bases unmatched: 11. The CDR3 consists of 15 residues. CDR3 DNA sequence: TGTGCCAGCAGCGGATACAGCGGGGGAGGCGATGAGCAGTTCTTC. It codes for CASSGYSGGGDEQFF.

This clonotype showed up just a few times. The chain combines TRBV20-1 with TRBJ1-2; perhaps TRBD1 as D (5 bases). Trimming left V 3 bases short and J 1 base short, with 9 bases between. The germline V gene has CDR1 DFQATT and CDR2 SNEGSKA (reference sequence). The CDR3 consists of 13 residues. CDR3 sequence: CSASGALNYGYTF. Here the CDR3 DNA reads TGCAGTGCTAGCGGGGCCCTTAACTATGGCTACACCTTC.

This chain joins TRBV9 and TRBJ2-1; D perhaps matches TRBD1 (7 bases). Germline CDR1 reads SGDLS; CDR2 reads YYNGEE. The CDR3 sequence is 15 residues long. Trimming removed 1 base from V and 1 base from J, with 9 bases in between. In DNA form, the CDR3 reads TGTGCCAGCAGCGTACAGGGGGGATCCTACAATGAGCAGTTCTTC. Its protein product is CASSVQGGSYNEQFF.

This clonotype was observed a few times. V is TRBV7-6 and J is TRBJ2-1; TRBD2 is a possible D gene (5 bases). Trimming removed 3 bases from V and 5 bases from J, with 29 bases in between. This CDR3 is built from 20 residues. Germline V CDR1 and CDR2: SGHVS, FNYEAQ. The CDR3 nucleotides read TGTGCCAGCAGCTTGGCTGCCTCCTGGGGTACCTTAGCGAAAAACAATGAGCAGTTCTTC. This gives the protein CASSLAASWGTLAKNNEQFF. Using reference TRBV7-6 and TRBJ2-1 for the parts outside the CDR3, the full variable domain is GAGVSQSPRYKVTKRGQDVALRCDPISGHVSLYWYRQALGQGPEFLTYFNYEAQQDKSGLPNDRFSAERPEGSISTLTIQRTEQRDSAMYRCASSLAASWGTLAKNNEQFFGPGTRLTVL.

The genes are TRBV7-9 and TRBJ2-5; D call uncertain. The V end lost 2 bases, the J end lost 3 bases, and 7 bases lay between the germline ends. This CDR3 contains 13 residues. CDR1 is SEHNR and CDR2 is FQNEAQ in the germline V gene (reference sequence). The DNA for the CDR3 is TGTGCCAGCAGCTTACCCTGGGAAGAGACCCAGTACTTC. Protein sequence: CASSLPWEETQYF.

V is TRBV6-1 and J is TRBJ2-6; D tentatively fits TRBD1 or TRBD2 (5 bases each). V lost 8 bases to trimming and J lost 0 bases, with 14 bases between them. Germline V CDR1 and CDR2: MNHNS, SASEGT. The CDR3 has 16 amino acids. The CDR3 here is CASGTSTISGANVLTF. The CDR3 DNA reads TGTGCCAGCGGGACGAGTACAATCTCTGGGGCCAACGTCCTGACTTTC.

For the CDR3, the DNA is TGTGCCAGCAGAGACGACGGTAACTATGGCTACACCTTC. Residues: CASRDDGNYGYTF. The V and J genes are TRBV6-5 and TRBJ1-2; D not resolved. This CDR3 contains 13 residues. CDR1 is MNHEY and CDR2 is SVGAGI in the germline V gene. Trimming removed 6 bases from V and 1 base from J, with 9 bases in between.

The chain has TRBV12-3 or TRBV12-4 and TRBJ1-4, with TRBD1 matching 9 bases. This CDR3 is 12 amino acids long. After removal of 6 bases from V and 11 bases from J, the junction contained 4 bases not matched to a gene. Written as DNA, the CDR3 is TGTGCCAGCAGACAGGGGGCGCGGAAACTGTTTTTT. Protein product: CASRQGARKLFF.

This clonotype was counted only a few times. The V and J genes are TRBV3-1 and TRBJ2-1, with D hard to call. V gave up 0 bases and J gave up 1 base, with 4 bases separating them. CDR1 and CDR2 from the germline V gene are LGHDT and YNNKEL (reference sequence). The CDR3 runs 14 residues. The chain's CDR3 is CASSQDESYNEQFF. CDR3 bases: TGTGCCAGCAGCCAAGACGAGTCCTACAATGAGCAGTTCTTC.

The chain recombines TRBV4-2 with TRBJ1-4; D is possibly TRBD1 (6 bases). V lost 0 bases and J lost 8, with 13 bases in between. CDR1 and CDR2 from the germline V gene are LGHNA and YNFKEQ. The CDR3 has 15 amino acids. Here the CDR3 reads CASSQDAGAREKLFF. The CDR3 coding sequence is TGTGCCAGCAGCCAAGATGCGGGGGCCAGGGAAAAACTGTTTTTT.

In this sample, this clonotype turned up a few times. The chain uses TRBV7-2 and TRBJ2-3; tentatively, D is TRBD2 (5 bases). The CDR3 is made up of 14 amino acids. Germline V CDR1 and CDR2: SGHTA, FQGNSA. Trimming took 1 base from V and 9 from J, leaving 14 bases between them. The CDR3 region is CASSLVPGSGTQYF. CDR3 coding DNA: TGTGCCAGCAGCTTAGTCCCCGGGTCGGGGACGCAGTATTTT.

V and J are TRBV11-3 and TRBJ2-3; 11 bases fit TRBD2. The CDR3 loop spans 15 amino acids. Germline V gene data show CDR1 as SGHNT and CDR2 as YENEEA. J was trimmed by 4 bases and V by 6 bases; bases with no gene match: 6. The CDR3 coding sequence is TGTGCCAGCAGGGCAGGACTAGCGGGTGCAGATACGCAGTATTTT. Its protein is CASRAGLAGADTQYF.

A remark on this clonotype: Given the absence of the conserved phenylalanine or tryptophan at the CDR3 end, a read error is likely. V gene TRBV14 combines with J gene TRBJ2-7; the D is unclear. Germline CDR1 SGHDN, CDR2 FVKESK. The CDR3 consists of 14 residues. Trimming took off 1 base at V and 2 bases at J, with 9 bases between the two ends. CDR3 DNA: TGTGCCAGCAGCCAAGTGCAGCTCCCCTACGAGCAGTACTTA. This translates into CASSQVQLPYEQYL.

V is TRBV6-5 and J is TRBJ1-1; 8 bases match TRBD1. The CDR3 totals 16 residues. The germline V gene has CDR1 MNHEY and CDR2 SVGAGI. V was clipped by 5 bases and J by 4 bases; unmatched bases: 12. DNA for the CDR3: TGTGCCAGCAGTCAGGTTACGACAGGGGACGGCACTGAAGCTTTCTTT. It translates to CASSQVTTGDGTEAFF.